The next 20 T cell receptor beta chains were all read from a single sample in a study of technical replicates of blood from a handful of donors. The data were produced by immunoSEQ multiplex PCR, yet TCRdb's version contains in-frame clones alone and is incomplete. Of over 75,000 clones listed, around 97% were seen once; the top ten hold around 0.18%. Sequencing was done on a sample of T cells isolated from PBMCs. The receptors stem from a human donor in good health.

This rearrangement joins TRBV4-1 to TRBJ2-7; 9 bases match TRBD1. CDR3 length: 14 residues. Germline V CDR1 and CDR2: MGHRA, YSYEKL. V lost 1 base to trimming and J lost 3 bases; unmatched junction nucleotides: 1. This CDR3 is CASSQGTGVYEQYF. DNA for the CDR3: TGCGCCAGCAGCCAAGGGACAGGGGTCTACGAGCAGTACTTC.

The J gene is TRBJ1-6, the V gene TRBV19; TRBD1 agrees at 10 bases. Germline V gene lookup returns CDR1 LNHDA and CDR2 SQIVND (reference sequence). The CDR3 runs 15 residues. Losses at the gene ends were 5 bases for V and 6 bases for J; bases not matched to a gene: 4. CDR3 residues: CASSSGTGANSPLHF. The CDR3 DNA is TGTGCCAGTAGTTCCGGGACAGGGGCTAATTCACCCCTCCACTTT.

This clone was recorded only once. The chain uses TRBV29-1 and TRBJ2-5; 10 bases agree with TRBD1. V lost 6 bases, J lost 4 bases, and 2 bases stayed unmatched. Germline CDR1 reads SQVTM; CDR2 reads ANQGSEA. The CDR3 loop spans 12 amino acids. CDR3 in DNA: TGCAGCGTCGACAGGGGGCGAGAGACCCAGTACTTC. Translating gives CSVDRGRETQYF. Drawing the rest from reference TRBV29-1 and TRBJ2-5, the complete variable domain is SAVISQKPSRDICQRGTSLTIQCQVDSQVTMMFWYRQQPGQSLTLIATANQGSEATYESGFVIDKFPISRPNLTFSTLTVSNMSPEDSSIYLCSVDRGRETQYFGPGTRLLVL.

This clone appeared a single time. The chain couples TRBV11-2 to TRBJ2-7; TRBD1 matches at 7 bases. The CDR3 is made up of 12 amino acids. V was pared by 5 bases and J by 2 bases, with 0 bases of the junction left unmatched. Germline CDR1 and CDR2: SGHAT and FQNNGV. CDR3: CASSGTAYEQYF. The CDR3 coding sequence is TGTGCCAGCAGCGGGACAGCCTACGAGCAGTACTTC. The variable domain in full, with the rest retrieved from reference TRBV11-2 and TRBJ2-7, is EAGVAQSPRYKIIEKRQSVAFWCNPISGHATLYWYQQILGQGPKLLIQFQNNGVVDDSQLPKDRFSAERLKGVDSTLKIQPAKLEDSAVYLCASSGTAYEQYFGPGTRLTVT.

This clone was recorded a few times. The CDR3 is CASSEGQGRSYGYTF. CDR3 in DNA: TGCGCCAGCAGCGAGGGACAGGGAAGGTCCTATGGCTACACCTTC. This chain connects TRBV5-1 to TRBJ1-2, with 9 bases lining up with TRBD1. Germline values: CDR1 SGHRS, CDR2 YFSETQ. V gave up 4 bases and J gave up 4 bases; unmatched junction bases: 8. The CDR3 is made up of 15 amino acids. Variable domain in full (rest from reference TRBV5-1 and TRBJ1-2): KAGVTQTPRYLIKTRGQQVTLSCSPISGHRSVSWYQQTPGQGLQFLFEYFSETQRNKGNFPGRFSGRQFSNSRSEMNVSTLELGDSALYLCASSEGQGRSYGYTFGSGTRLTVV.

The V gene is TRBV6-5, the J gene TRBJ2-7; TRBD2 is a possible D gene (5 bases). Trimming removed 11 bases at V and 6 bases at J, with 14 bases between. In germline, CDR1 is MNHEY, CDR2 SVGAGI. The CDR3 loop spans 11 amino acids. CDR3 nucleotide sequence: TGTGCCGTGTCTACTGCGGGCGAGCAGTACTTC. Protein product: CAVSTAGEQYF.

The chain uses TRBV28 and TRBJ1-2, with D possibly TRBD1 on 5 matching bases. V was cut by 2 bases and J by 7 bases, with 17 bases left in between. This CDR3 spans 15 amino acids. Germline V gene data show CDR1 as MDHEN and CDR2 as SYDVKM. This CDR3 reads CASSLGGAQPIGYTF. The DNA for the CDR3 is TGTGCCAGCAGTTTAGGAGGGGCCCAACCTATTGGCTACACCTTC.

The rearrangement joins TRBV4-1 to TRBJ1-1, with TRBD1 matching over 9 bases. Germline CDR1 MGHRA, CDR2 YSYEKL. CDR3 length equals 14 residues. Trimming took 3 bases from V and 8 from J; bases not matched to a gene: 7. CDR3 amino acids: CASSQGQGGAEAFF. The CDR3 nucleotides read TGCGCCAGCAGCCAGGGACAGGGAGGGGCCGAAGCTTTCTTT.

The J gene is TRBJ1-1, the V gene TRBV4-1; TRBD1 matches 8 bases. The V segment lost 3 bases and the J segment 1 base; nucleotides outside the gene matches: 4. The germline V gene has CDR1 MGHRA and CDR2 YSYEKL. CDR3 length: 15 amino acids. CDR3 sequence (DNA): TGCGCCAGCAGCCACCCCGGGACAGGGAACACTGAAGCTTTCTTT. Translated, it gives CASSHPGTGNTEAFF.

The CDR3 reads CASESGAYSGANVLTF. The CDR3 bases are TGTGCCAGCGAGTCAGGGGCCTACTCTGGGGCCAACGTCCTGACTTTC. This sequence joins TRBV5-4 and TRBJ2-6, with TRBD1 as a possible D gene (6 bases). CDR1 and CDR2 from the germline V gene are SGHNT and YYREEE (reference sequence). V lost 7 bases and J lost 0, with 14 bases in between. The CDR3 runs 16 residues.

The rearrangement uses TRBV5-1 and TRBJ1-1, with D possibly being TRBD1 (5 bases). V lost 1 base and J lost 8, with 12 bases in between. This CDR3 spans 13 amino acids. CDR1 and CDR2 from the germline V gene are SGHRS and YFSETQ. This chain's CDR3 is CASSLLTASEAFF. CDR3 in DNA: TGCGCCAGCAGCTTGTTGACAGCGTCCGAAGCTTTCTTT.

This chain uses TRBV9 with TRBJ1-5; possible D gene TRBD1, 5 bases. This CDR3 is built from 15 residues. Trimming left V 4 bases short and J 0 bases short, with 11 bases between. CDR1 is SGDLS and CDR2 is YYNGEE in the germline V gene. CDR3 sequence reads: CASSRGGGSNQPQHF. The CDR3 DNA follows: TGTGCCAGCAGCCGTGGGGGGGGTAGCAATCAGCCCCAGCATTTT.

The CDR3: CASSPGTVHPPNTEAFF. As DNA, the CDR3 is TGTGCCAGCTCACCGGGGACAGTCCACCCCCCTAACACTGAAGCTTTCTTT. This chain joins TRBV18 and TRBJ1-1, with TRBD1 matching 7 bases. V shed 3 bases, J shed 2 bases, and the junction held 12 bases outside the gene matches. CDR1 is KGHSH, CDR2 LQKENI, per germline. The CDR3 runs to 17 residues.

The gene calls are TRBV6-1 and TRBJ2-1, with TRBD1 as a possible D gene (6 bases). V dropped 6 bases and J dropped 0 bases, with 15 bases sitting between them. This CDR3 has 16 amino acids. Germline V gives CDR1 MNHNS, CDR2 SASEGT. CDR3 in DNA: TGTGCCAGCAGGGAAACCGGGACAAACTCCTACAATGAGCAGTTCTTC. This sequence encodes CASRETGTNSYNEQFF.

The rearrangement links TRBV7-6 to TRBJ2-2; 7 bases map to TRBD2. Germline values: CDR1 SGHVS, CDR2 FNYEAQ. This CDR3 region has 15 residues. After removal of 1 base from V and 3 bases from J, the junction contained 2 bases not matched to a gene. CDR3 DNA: TGTGCCAGCAGCTTAGGACTAGCATACACCGGGGAGCTGTTTTTT. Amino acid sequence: CASSLGLAYTGELFF.

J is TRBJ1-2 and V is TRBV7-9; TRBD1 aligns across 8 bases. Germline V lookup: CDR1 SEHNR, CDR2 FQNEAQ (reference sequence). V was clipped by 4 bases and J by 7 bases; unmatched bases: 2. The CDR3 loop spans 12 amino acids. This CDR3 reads CASSSGQGGYTF. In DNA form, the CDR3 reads TGTGCCAGCAGCTCTGGACAGGGTGGCTACACCTTC.

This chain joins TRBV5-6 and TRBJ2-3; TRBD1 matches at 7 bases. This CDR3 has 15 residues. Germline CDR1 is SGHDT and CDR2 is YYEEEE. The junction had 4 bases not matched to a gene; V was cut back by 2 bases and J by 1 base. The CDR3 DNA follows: TGTGCCAGCAGCTTTGCTGGGACAGGCACAGATACGCAGTATTTT. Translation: CASSFAGTGTDTQYF.

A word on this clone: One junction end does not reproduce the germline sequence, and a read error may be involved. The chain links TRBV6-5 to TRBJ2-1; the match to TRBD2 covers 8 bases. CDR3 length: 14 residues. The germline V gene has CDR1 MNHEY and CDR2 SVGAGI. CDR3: CAGSPGGARNEQFF. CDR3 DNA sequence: TGTGCCGGCAGCCCCGGGGGGGCGCGGAATGAGCAGTTCTTC.

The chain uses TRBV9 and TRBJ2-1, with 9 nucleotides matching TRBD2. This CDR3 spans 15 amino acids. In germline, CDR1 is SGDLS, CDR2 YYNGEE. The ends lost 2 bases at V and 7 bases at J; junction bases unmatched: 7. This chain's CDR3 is CASSVHGLAPNEQFF. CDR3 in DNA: TGTGCCAGCAGCGTCCACGGACTAGCGCCGAATGAGCAGTTCTTC.

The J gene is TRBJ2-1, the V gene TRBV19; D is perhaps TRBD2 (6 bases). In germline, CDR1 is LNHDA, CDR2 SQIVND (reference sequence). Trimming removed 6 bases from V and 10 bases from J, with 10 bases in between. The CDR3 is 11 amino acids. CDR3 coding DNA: TGTGCCAGTAGCTTTAGCGGAGAGCAGTTCTTC. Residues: CASSFSGEQFF.